The 20 T cell receptor beta chains listed next were all sequenced from one sample in a study of T cell repertoires in cytomegalovirus infection. Each CDR3 protein gets one entry after TCRdb re-called the reads with MiXCR. Found here are 150,000 to 200,000 distinct CDR3 sequences, around 14% of them singletons; the top ten hold around 27%. Sequenced input: PBMCs. Source of these receptors: a human donor in good health (CMV status not recorded). Some clones in this sample may be carry-over from other donors' samples.

In its sample, this clonotype was seen many times. The chain combines TRBV19 with TRBJ1-2, with a possible D match to TRBD1 (6 bases). In germline, CDR1 is LNHDA, CDR2 SQIVND (reference sequence). CDR3 size: 16 residues. V was shortened by 6 bases and J by 4 bases, with 21 bases between the two germline ends. The CDR3 sequence is CASRSPGMDRTYGYTF. CDR3 in DNA: TGTGCCAGTAGATCCCCTGGGATGGACAGAACCTATGGCTACACCTTC.

This chain uses TRBV27 with TRBJ1-4, with D tentatively TRBD1 (5 bases). Germline V gene lookup returns CDR1 MNHEY and CDR2 SMNVEV (reference sequence). This CDR3 is 15 amino acids long. V was shortened by 3 bases and J by 8 bases, with 16 bases between the two germline ends. The CDR3 here is CASSLGPGGEEKLFF. As DNA, the CDR3 is TGTGCCAGCAGTTTGGGGCCCGGGGGTGAAGAAAAACTGTTTTTT.

The table lists this clonotype with a few counts. The genes are TRBV15 and TRBJ2-3, with 8 bases identical to TRBD1. The germline CDR1 and CDR2 sequences are LNHNV and YYDKDF (reference sequence). V shed 4 bases and J 3 bases; nucleotides not matched to a gene: 12. CDR3 length: 17 amino acids. The CDR3 DNA sequence: TGTGCCACCAGCACCCCCGAGAGGACAGGGATTACAGATACGCAGTATTTT. Translated, it gives CATSTPERTGITDTQYF.

V and J are TRBV25-1 and TRBJ1-4, with a possible D match to TRBD1 (5 bases). Trimming shortened V by 6 bases and J by 7 bases, and 12 bases separated the two germline ends. The CDR3 length is 13 residues. The germline V gene has CDR1 MGHDK and CDR2 SYGVNS. The CDR3 DNA is TGTGCCAGCAGACGGGGGAGTGGTGAAAAACTGTTTTTT. Translation: CASRRGSGEKLFF.

The chain uses TRBV29-1 and TRBJ2-1; D is perhaps TRBD1 or TRBD2 (6 bases each). CDR1 SQVTM and CDR2 ANQGSEA come from the germline V gene. V lost 8 bases, J lost 2 bases, and 22 bases lay in between. The CDR3 runs to 16 residues. CDR3 nucleotides: TGCAGCTCCTTTAAGAGGGGGGACTTCACCTACAATGAGCAGTTCTTC. This translates into CSSFKRGDFTYNEQFF.

This clonotype was observed many times. This chain's CDR3 is CSAVGGGFYEQYF. DNA of the CDR3: TGCAGCGCCGTAGGAGGGGGCTTCTACGAGCAGTACTTC. The chain is built from TRBV29-1 and TRBJ2-7; perhaps TRBD1 as D (7 bases). This CDR3 region has 13 residues. The V gene's germline CDR1 is SQVTM and CDR2 ANQGSEA. With 7 bases removed from V and 3 bases from J, the gap between germline ends came to 16 bases.

This clonotype was observed a handful of times. The V gene is TRBV20-1, the J gene TRBJ1-4; D call uncertain. Germline V CDR1 and CDR2: DFQATT, SNEGSKA (reference sequence). V was pared by 3 bases and J by 7 bases, with 9 bases between. This CDR3 is 12 amino acids long. The CDR3 sequence: CSASEQVEKLFF. In DNA form, the CDR3 reads TGCAGTGCTAGTGAGCAAGTTGAAAAACTGTTTTTT.

This clonotype was found many times. V gene TRBV7-9 combines with J gene TRBJ2-3; tentative D call: TRBD2 (5 bases). Germline V gene sequence: CDR1 SEHNR, CDR2 FQNEAQ (reference sequence). This CDR3 is built from 17 residues. V lost 2 bases and J lost 5, with 20 bases in between. CDR3 in DNA: TGTGCCAGCAGCTTAATCCCCCATTCCGGGATCGGAGATACGCAGTATTTT. Protein: CASSLIPHSGIGDTQYF.

This clonotype was seen a few times. V usage is TRBV5-1 and J usage is TRBJ2-5; D is unclear. Germline lookup yields CDR1 SGHRS and CDR2 YFSETQ. Trimming removed 4 bases from V and 5 bases from J, with 9 bases in between. The CDR3 length is 12 residues. CDR3 sequence reads: CASSLPSETQYF. DNA for the CDR3: TGCGCCAGCAGCCTCCCGTCGGAGACCCAGTACTTC.

This clonotype was found many times. The chain employs TRBV29-1 and TRBJ2-1; D may be TRBD1 (7 bases). This CDR3 contains 15 residues. Germline CDR1 is SQVTM and CDR2 is ANQGSEA. V lost 5 bases to trimming and J lost 5 bases, with 19 bases between them. The CDR3 reads CSVLRGQTRNNEQFF. The CDR3 DNA is TGCAGCGTTCTTAGGGGACAGACTAGGAACAATGAGCAGTTCTTC.

This chain links TRBV12-3 or TRBV12-4 with TRBJ2-3; D remains ambiguous. Deletions cut 3 bases from V and 3 bases from J, with 10 bases between. This CDR3 spans 14 amino acids. CDR3 sequence (DNA): TGTGCCAGCAGTTTCTCGACTGAAACAGATACGCAGTATTTT. As protein: CASSFSTETDTQYF.

This chain joins TRBV20-1 and TRBJ2-1, with no clear D. The CDR3 consists of 12 residues. Germline CDR1 and CDR2: DFQATT and SNEGSKA (reference sequence). Trimming pared 0 bases from V and 10 bases from J, leaving 10 bases between. In DNA form, the CDR3 reads TGCAGTGCTAGAGATCGAGCTGCGGAGCAGTTCTTC. Its protein is CSARDRAAEQFF.

This clonotype was seen repeatedly, ten times or more. The chain is built from TRBV7-8 and TRBJ2-1; TRBD2 matches 7 bases. CDR3 length: 14 residues. Germline values: CDR1 SGHVS, CDR2 FQNEAQ. V lost 1 base and J lost 15; bases outside the gene matches: 12. The chain's CDR3 is CASSLERGGSGTFF. The CDR3 bases are TGTGCCAGCAGCTTAGAAAGGGGCGGGAGCGGTACGTTCTTC.

This clonotype occurred many times. V and J are TRBV7-2 and TRBJ2-1; TRBD2 matches at 9 bases. CDR1 and CDR2 (germline): SGHTA, FQGNSA. This CDR3 contains 17 residues. V lost 3 bases, J lost 0 bases, and 6 bases stayed unmatched. Here the CDR3 reads CASSLFLAGTSYNEQFF. Written as DNA, the CDR3 is TGTGCCAGCAGCTTGTTTCTAGCGGGAACCTCCTACAATGAGCAGTTCTTC.

This clonotype has at least ten counts. The chain couples TRBV12-3 or TRBV12-4 to TRBJ2-7; D not certain. Deletions cut 7 bases from V and 6 bases from J, with 16 bases between. The length of the CDR3 is 13 residues. CDR3 sequence (DNA): TGTGCCAGCACTATGGGTGTCAACGGCGAGCAGTACTTC. It is translated as CASTMGVNGEQYF.

This chain connects TRBV12-3 or TRBV12-4 to TRBJ1-1; D is unresolved. V lost 2 bases and J lost 10, with 14 bases in between. The CDR3 runs 13 residues. CDR3 residues: CASSLYNVFGAFF. The CDR3 bases are TGTGCCAGCAGTTTATACAATGTTTTCGGAGCTTTCTTT.

The genes are TRBV12-3 or TRBV12-4 and TRBJ2-6; D is possibly TRBD2 (5 bases). Trimming removed 5 bases at V and 4 bases at J, with 18 bases between. This CDR3 has 17 residues. Here the CDR3 DNA reads TGTGCCAGCAGTACCCTGAGAGGGCGCCTAGGGGCCAACGTCCTGACTTTC. It translates to CASSTLRGRLGANVLTF.

There are a few counts of this clonotype. V is TRBV2 and J is TRBJ1-4, with 8 bases that match TRBD1. Unmatched junction bases numbered 11, after V lost 8 bases and J lost 6 bases. CDR3 length: 15 amino acids. Germline loops: CDR1 SNHLY, CDR2 FYNNEI. In DNA, the CDR3 is TGTGCCAGCGCCGTATCCAGGGGGCGCGATGAAAAACTGTTTTTT. Amino acid sequence: CASAVSRGRDEKLFF.

This clonotype was seen a few times. The chain carries TRBV2 and TRBJ2-2; a weak D match, TRBD2 (5 bases). Per germline, CDR1 SNHLY and CDR2 FYNNEI. This CDR3 has 14 residues. Trimming pared 8 bases from V and 1 base from J, leaving 11 bases between. The CDR3 sequence is CASLGEMNTGELFF. CDR3 bases: TGTGCCAGCCTGGGAGAAATGAACACCGGGGAGCTGTTTTTT.

Only a few counts were recorded for this clonotype. The rearrangement uses TRBV29-1 and TRBJ2-1; D gene unclear. Trimming removed 7 bases at V and 8 bases at J, with 15 bases between. The CDR3 is made up of 12 amino acids. CDR1 and CDR2 from the germline V gene are SQVTM and ANQGSEA. CDR3 protein: CSAGVGFYEQFF. The CDR3 DNA reads TGCAGCGCTGGCGTGGGGTTCTATGAGCAGTTCTTC.